The source of this TCR beta chain is a study of T cell changes during pregnancy in multiple sclerosis. Sequenced by immunoSEQ multiplex PCR; TCRdb stores in-frame clones only, minus some. The sample carries over 65,000 clones, 91% recorded once. CDR1 is MNHEY and CDR2 is SVGAGI in the germline V gene. The CDR3 is 15 residues long. V lost 0 bases to trimming and J lost 1 base, with 9 bases between them. Sequences were derived from peripheral blood, sampled in the first trimester of pregnancy. This chain connects TRBV6-5 to TRBJ1-1, with D possibly being TRBD1 (5 bases). The sequence was collected from a female donor with multiple sclerosis, enrolled in a pregnancy study. For the CDR3, the DNA is TGTGCCAGCAGTTACTCGACAGCCACGAACACTGAAGCTTTCTTT. This encodes CASSYSTATNTEAFF.